This is a list of T cell receptor beta chains from one sample in a study of T cells in Graves' hyperthyroidism and ophthalmopathy. TCRdb called the multiplex PCR reads again in MiXCR, with one record for every CDR3 protein. The sample yields 600,000 or so distinct CDR3 sequences, around 14% seen once. The specimen sequenced was blood. The receptor set was obtained from a woman aged 18 to 35 with Graves' ophthalmopathy. Each CDR3 is given with its conserved first and last residue. Fields, in order: D gene, J gene, clone size, V gene, CDR3 DNA, CDR3 protein. The D gene is left open where the match is weak. Where a row states a size, it is once, few, many or the class of an expanded clone; other rows omit it.

- | TRBJ1-4 | many | TRBV2 | TGTGCCAGCAGGGACGGAACCCTCGAAAAACTGTTTTTT | CASRDGTLEKLFF
- | TRBJ2-5 | many | TRBV6-2/TRBV6-3 | TGTGCCAGCAGTTACTTGGACAGACCCCGCCAGTACTTC | CASSYLDRPRQYF
- | TRBJ2-6 | - | TRBV13 | TGTGCCAGCAGGTTAGGTACCCAGGGATCTGGGGCCAACGTCCTGACTTTC | CASRLGTQGSGANVLTF
TRBD2 | TRBJ2-5 | few | TRBV3-1 | TGTGCCAGCAGCCAAGGTCCGATTGGGGTGCGGGAGAAAGAGACCCAGTACTTC | CASSQGPIGVREKETQYF
TRBD1 | TRBJ1-1 | - | TRBV19 | TGTGCCAGTAGTCTTAGAGGGGGCACGGGTGAAGCTTTCTTT | CASSLRGGTGEAFF
TRBD2 | TRBJ2-3 | many | TRBV20-1 | TGCAGTGCCCCACCGGGCGGGAGCGGCGCAGATACGCAGTATTTT | CSAPPGGSGADTQYF
- | TRBJ1-5 | many | TRBV2 | TGTGCCAGCACTCGGCGGGACGGCGATCAGCCCCAGCATTTT | CASTRRDGDQPQHF
- | TRBJ1-4 | few | TRBV15 | TGTGCCACCAGCAGAGATGGGCATGAAAAACTGTTTTTT | CATSRDGHEKLFF
TRBD2 | TRBJ2-3 | many | TRBV20-1 | TGCAGTGCTAGTACTAGCGGGAAGTCAGATACGCAGTATTTT | CSASTSGKSDTQYF
TRBD2 | TRBJ2-1 | many | TRBV28 | TGTGCCAGCAGGCCTACACTAGCGGGAGCGGGTGAGCAGTTCTTC | CASRPTLAGAGEQFF
- | TRBJ2-2 | many | TRBV14 | TGTGCCAGCAGCCAATTGTTGGACGGGGAGCTGTTTTTT | CASSQLLDGELFF
TRBD2 | TRBJ2-1 | - | TRBV20-1 | TGCAGTGCTAGCTCCCCCGCTAGCGGGAGTGTGGATGAGCAGTTCTTC | CSASSPASGSVDEQFF
- | TRBJ1-1 | many | TRBV9 | TGTGCCAGCAGCGTGACAGAGGGTCTTTCTGAAGCTTTCTTT | CASSVTEGLSEAFF
- | TRBJ2-5 | many | TRBV7-2 | TGTGCCAGCAGCCCTATGTGGGAGACCCAGTACTTC | CASSPMWETQYF
- | TRBJ2-7 | - | TRBV5-4 | TGTGCCAGCAGCACCCGGGTACGGGCCCCTGGCGAGCAGTACTTC | CASSTRVRAPGEQYF
- | TRBJ1-1 | few | TRBV4-2 | TGTGCCAGCAGCCCGGACGGCTACACTGAAGCTTTCTTT | CASSPDGYTEAFF
TRBD2 | TRBJ2-3 | many | TRBV7-2 | TGTGCCAGCAGCCTAACCCGCAGGACTAGCTATATCACAGATACGCAGTATTTT | CASSLTRRTSYITDTQYF
TRBD1 | TRBJ2-2 | - | TRBV29-1 | TGCAGCGTGTGGGGACAGACGAACACCGGGGAGCTGTTTTTT | CSVWGQTNTGELFF
- | TRBJ1-5 | - | TRBV19 | TGTGCCAGTAGTATTCAGACTCCAGGCAGCAATCAGCCCCAGCATTTT | CASSIQTPGSNQPQHF
- | TRBJ2-2 | many | TRBV11-2 | TGTGCCAGCAGCCGACTAGGGACCGGGGAGCTGTTTTTT | CASSRLGTGELFF
- | TRBJ1-5 | - | TRBV19 | TGTGCCAGCGCCCGGGGGGGGCTGAGTCAGCCCCAGCATTTT | CASARGGLSQPQHF
- | TRBJ2-1 | many | TRBV12-3/TRBV12-4 | TGTGCCAGCAGTTTGGTCCCTGGCTACAATGAGCAGTTCTTC | CASSLVPGYNEQFF
- | TRBJ1-2 | many | TRBV27 | TGTGCCAGCAGTAAAACCTCTGACCGAAACTATGGCTACACCTTC | CASSKTSDRNYGYTF
TRBD2 | TRBJ2-3 | - | TRBV4-2 | TGTGCCAGCAGCCAAGATAGCGGACTAGCGGGAGCGGTAGATACGCAGTATTTT | CASSQDSGLAGAVDTQYF
TRBD2 | TRBJ2-7 | many | TRBV28 | TGTGCCAGCACCCCTCTAGGACTAGCGGGAGCAAAGGAGCAGTACTTC | CASTPLGLAGAKEQYF
- | TRBJ1-2 | many | TRBV6-1 | TGTGCCAGCAGTACAGGGAACTATGGCTACACCTTC | CASSTGNYGYTF
- | TRBJ2-2 | many | TRBV7-9 | TGTGCCAGCAGCTTGTCGGGAGTGAGCACCGGGGAGCTGTTTTTT | CASSLSGVSTGELFF
- | TRBJ2-2 | few | TRBV5-1 | TGCGCCAGCAGCTTCCAGCCGAACACCGGGGAGCTGTTTTTT | CASSFQPNTGELFF
- | TRBJ2-7 | - | TRBV6-2/TRBV6-3 | TGTGCCAGCAGTTACCGGTCCAGGGGATCCTACGAGCAGTACTTC | CASSYRSRGSYEQYF
- | TRBJ1-2 | few | TRBV28 | TGTGCCAGCAGTTTGGTAGTGGCTCCGAACTATGGCTACACCTTC | CASSLVVAPNYGYTF
- | TRBJ1-2 | few | TRBV5-5 | TGTGCCAGCAGCTTGGGGACAGCATCCTATGGCTACACCTTC | CASSLGTASYGYTF
TRBD2 | TRBJ2-3 | many | TRBV24-1 | TGTGCCACCAGTGATCCGACTAACCAACTAGCGGGAAGCACAGATACGCAGTATTTT | CATSDPTNQLAGSTDTQYF
- | TRBJ1-2 | many | TRBV12-3/TRBV12-4 | TGTGCCAGCAGTCTCCAGGGTCAGGGCTATGGCTACACCTTC | CASSLQGQGYGYTF
- | TRBJ1-2 | many | TRBV2 | TGTGCCAGCAGTGAAAGGGGCTGGGCTGATGGCTACACCTTC | CASSERGWADGYTF
TRBD2 | TRBJ2-1 | many | TRBV11-2 | TGTGCCAGCAGCTTAGGCGTCCTGAGCGGGGCTTACAATGAGCAGTTCTTC | CASSLGVLSGAYNEQFF
- | TRBJ1-3 | - | TRBV7-9 | TGTGCCAGCAGCTCACATACATCCGGAAACACCATATATTTT | CASSSHTSGNTIYF
TRBD2 | TRBJ2-1 | many | TRBV6-1 | TGTGCCAGCAGTTTTCCCTGGACTAGCGGGGAGCAGTTCTTC | CASSFPWTSGEQFF
- | TRBJ1-5 | once | TRBV12-3/TRBV12-4 | TGTGCCAGCAGTTCATCCGGGACCCTGGAGCATTTT | CASSSSGTLEHF
- | TRBJ2-7 | - | TRBV29-1 | TGCAGCGTTGAAAGAGAGCCTTTTGGGCAGTACTTC | CSVEREPFGQYF
- | TRBJ2-1 | - | TRBV7-9 | TGTGCCAGCAGCTTAAAGGGGACTCCGGGACGACGGGGGAGGGGGGAGCAGTTCTTC | CASSLKGTPGRRGRGEQFF
- | TRBJ2-2 | many | TRBV28 | TGTGCCAGCAGTTTAACAGGGAACACCGGGGAGCTGTTTTTT | CASSLTGNTGELFF
TRBD1 | TRBJ1-2 | few | TRBV18 | TGTGCCAGCTCACCACCGGGGGCAGGGGGCCGCGGCTATGGCTACACCTTC | CASSPPGAGGRGYGYTF
- | TRBJ1-1 | many | TRBV12-3/TRBV12-4 | TGTGCCAGCACACCCGGGGGGCATGCTTTCTTT | CASTPGGHAFF
- | TRBJ1-4 | many | TRBV24-1 | TGTGCCACCAGTGATACGGGACCTGGTGAAAAACTGTTTTTT | CATSDTGPGEKLFF
TRBD1 | TRBJ1-2 | many | TRBV11-2 | TGTGCCAGCAGCTTAGACAGGGGGCAGGATGGCTACACCTTC | CASSLDRGQDGYTF
- | TRBJ2-7 | many | TRBV5-1 | TGCGCCAGCAGCCCTCCGGGACACTACTACGAGCAGTACTTC | CASSPPGHYYEQYF